This T cell receptor (beta chain) was found in a study of blood T cell repertoires in COVID-19. Study background: The United States, Italy and Spain were the sources of the acute and convalescent COVID-19 samples. T cells, B-cell-depleted T cells, or PBMCs provided the cDNA or gDNA that served as material.

This CDR3 region has 14 residues. CDR1 and CDR2 (germline): KGHSH, LQKENI. J was trimmed by 3 bases and V by 2 bases; bases with no gene match: 1. Sequencing used immunoSEQ multiplex PCR; TCRdb keeps in-frame clones, though not all of them. The table has under 350,000 clones, 70% to 90% seen once. The sequenced sample was PBMCs or T cells enriched from blood (not recorded which). The gene calls are TRBV18 and TRBJ2-4, with 7 positions matching TRBD1. The source of this sequence is a man aged 30-40 years who had recovered from COVID-19. The CDR3 DNA follows: TGTGCCAGCTCACCATCAGGGGGCAAAAACATTCAGTACTTC. It is translated as CASSPSGGKNIQYF.